The 32 T cell receptor beta chains below all came from one sample that was sequenced in a study of blood T cell repertoires in COVID-19. Some clones are missing from TCRdb's copy, which holds only in-frame ones; the method was immunoSEQ multiplex PCR. The sample has 55,000 or so clones; about 91% are singletons. The sample consisted of peripheral blood. The receptor set was obtained from a middle-aged man with COVID-19, enrolled during active disease.

This chain uses TRBV11-1 with TRBJ2-3, with TRBD2 matching over 8 bases. The V and J ends lost 6 bases and 2 bases, in that order; junction bases with no gene match: 7. Germline CDR1 SGHAT, CDR2 FQDESV (reference sequence). The CDR3 length is 15 residues. CDR3 amino acids: CASRLTGGVTDTQYF. The DNA of the CDR3 is TGTGCCAGCAGATTGACCGGGGGGGTCACAGATACGCAGTATTTT.

This chain connects TRBV6-1 to TRBJ2-2, with 7 bases lining up with TRBD2. Germline V gives CDR1 MNHNS, CDR2 SASEGT. The CDR3 spans 14 residues. The ends lost 5 bases at V and 3 bases at J; junction bases unmatched: 3. The DNA for the CDR3 is TGTGCCAGCAGTTCCGCGGGGGACACCGGGGAGCTGTTTTTT. Protein: CASSSAGDTGELFF.

This chain's CDR3 is CAWSVGTGGTEAFF. The CDR3 nucleotides read TGTGCCTGGAGTGTAGGGACAGGGGGGACTGAAGCTTTCTTT. The chain combines TRBV30 with TRBJ1-1, with 11 nucleotides matching TRBD1. The germline V gene has CDR1 GTSNPN and CDR2 SVGIG (reference sequence). There are 14 residues in the CDR3. V trimming: 0 bases; J trimming: 5 bases; junction bases outside the gene matches: 2.

This chain links TRBV4-1 with TRBJ2-3; 9 nucleotides line up with TRBD2. J gave up 5 bases and V 0 bases, and 6 bases lay outside the gene matches. The CDR3 is 16 residues long. The germline V gene encodes CDR1 MGHRA and CDR2 YSYEKL. CDR3 bases: TGCGCCAGCAGCCAAGATCGCGGGGGGGCAGTAGATACGCAGTATTTT. This sequence encodes CASSQDRGGAVDTQYF.

The chain recombines TRBV6-1 with TRBJ2-7, with D possibly matching TRBD2 (6 bases). CDR1 is MNHNS, CDR2 SASEGT, per germline. Trimming removed 0 bases at V and 0 bases at J, with 6 bases between. The CDR3 length is 14 residues. CDR3 sequence: CASSEAGSSYEQYF. CDR3 bases: TGTGCCAGCAGTGAAGCCGGGAGCTCCTACGAGCAGTACTTC.

V usage is TRBV24-1 and J usage is TRBJ2-1, with TRBD1 matching over 11 bases. The CDR3 sequence is 15 residues long. With 4 bases clipped from V and 6 bases from J, the junction kept 4 bases outside the gene matches. Germline CDR1 and CDR2: KGHDR and SFDVKD. DNA for the CDR3: TGTGCCACCAGTGACCCGGGACAGGGGGGCAATGAGCAGTTCTTC. This translates into CATSDPGQGGNEQFF.

V and J are TRBV2 and TRBJ1-2; the D gene is possibly TRBD1 (6 bases). Germline CDR1 SNHLY, CDR2 FYNNEI. CDR3 length equals 14 residues. With 0 bases removed from V and 4 bases from J, the gap between germline ends came to 9 bases. The CDR3 region has the DNA TGTGCCAGCAGTGAAGCTGGCAGGGGCTATGGCTACACCTTC. Protein product: CASSEAGRGYGYTF.

V is TRBV7-9 and J is TRBJ2-1, with D possibly matching TRBD2 (5 bases). The CDR3 covers 15 residues. Germline CDR1 is SEHNR and CDR2 is FQNEAQ (reference sequence). Trimming stripped 4 bases from V and 4 bases from J, with 14 bases between. CDR3 in DNA: TGTGCCAGCAGCTCGCCTAGCAGTTATTACAATGAGCAGTTCTTC. Protein: CASSSPSSYYNEQFF.

The sample holds one count of this clone. The rearrangement links TRBV28 to TRBJ1-2; 10 positions agree with TRBD1. Germline assignment: CDR1 MDHEN and CDR2 SYDVKM. The V and J ends lost 5 bases and 2 bases, in that order; junction bases with no gene match: 8. This CDR3 contains 16 residues. The CDR3 sequence is CASSPSPGQGNYGYTF. CDR3 bases: TGTGCCAGCAGTCCTAGCCCGGGACAGGGGAACTATGGCTACACCTTC.

This chain links TRBV9 with TRBJ2-3; TRBD2 aligns across 12 bases. The V and J ends lost 0 bases and 2 bases, in that order; junction bases with no gene match: 1. This CDR3 has 16 residues. The V gene's germline CDR1 is SGDLS and CDR2 YYNGEE. CDR3 DNA sequence: TGTGCCAGCAGCGTAGGGACTAGCGGGACCACAGATACGCAGTATTTT. It codes for CASSVGTSGTTDTQYF. The variable domain in full, with the rest retrieved from reference TRBV9 and TRBJ2-3, is DSGVTQTPKHLITATGQRVTLRCSPRSGDLSVYWYQQSLDQGLQFLIQYYNGEERAKGNILERFSAQQFPDLHSELNLSSLELGDSALYFCASSVGTSGTTDTQYFGPGTRLTVL.

The chain is built from TRBV24-1 and TRBJ2-1; D gene uncertain. The CDR3 sequence is 16 residues long. Germline lookup yields CDR1 KGHDR and CDR2 SFDVKD. Trimming pared 3 bases from V and 4 bases from J, leaving 15 bases between. CDR3 sequence: CATSDAAPSGYNEQFF. The CDR3 nucleotides are TGTGCCACCAGTGATGCCGCCCCTTCGGGTTACAATGAGCAGTTCTTC.

CDR3 amino acids: CASSSGGRAMNEQFF. The DNA for the CDR3 is TGTGCCAGCAGCTCAGGGGGCAGGGCAATGAATGAGCAGTTCTTC. V is TRBV13 and J is TRBJ2-1, with 8 bases fitting TRBD1. CDR3 size: 15 residues. The V gene end was trimmed by 4 bases and the J gene end by 7 bases; junction bases not matched to a gene: 9. Germline assignment: CDR1 PRHDT and CDR2 FYEKMQ (reference sequence).

V usage is TRBV6-1 and J usage is TRBJ1-5, with D possibly TRBD1 on 5 matching bases. CDR1 and CDR2 from the germline V gene are MNHNS and SASEGT. With 3 bases removed from V and 5 bases from J, the gap between germline ends came to 11 bases. The CDR3 consists of 14 residues. The CDR3 spells CASSEARGYQPQHF. CDR3 sequence (DNA): TGTGCCAGCAGTGAGGCTAGGGGATATCAGCCCCAGCATTTT.

The rearrangement links TRBV7-3 to TRBJ1-1; TRBD1 matches 7 bases. The CDR3 is 13 residues long. V shed 5 bases, J shed 3 bases, and the junction held 3 bases outside the gene matches. CDR1 and CDR2 (germline): SGHTA, FQGTGA. The CDR3 region has the DNA TGTGCCAGCAGCCCCACAGGGGACACTGAAGCTTTCTTT. Amino acids: CASSPTGDTEAFF.

This clone was seen only a few times. The V and J genes are TRBV5-1 and TRBJ1-6; D call uncertain. The V gene lost 1 base and the J gene lost 0 bases, with 8 bases spanning the gap. The CDR3 extends over 16 amino acids. Germline V gene sequence: CDR1 SGHRS, CDR2 YFSETQ. The CDR3 DNA sequence: TGCGCCAGCAGCTTGACACCAAGCTCCTATAATTCACCCCTCCACTTT. Its translation: CASSLTPSSYNSPLHF.

The chain recombines TRBV3-1 (or the pseudogene TRBV3-2) with TRBJ1-1, with D possibly matching TRBD1 (5 bases). The ends were cut back, 3 bases at V and 0 bases at J, with 8 bases in the middle. There are 14 residues in the CDR3. CDR1 LGHDT and CDR2 YNNKEL come from the germline V gene (reference sequence). The CDR3 DNA reads TGTGCCAGCAGCCACAGACAGATGAACACTGAAGCTTTCTTT. Translation gives CASSHRQMNTEAFF.

This chain joins TRBV7-8 and TRBJ2-7; TRBD1 aligns across 9 bases. V lost 5 bases and J lost 5; bases outside the gene matches: 10. This CDR3 comprises 15 residues. Germline assignment: CDR1 SGHVS and CDR2 FQNEAQ. The DNA of the CDR3 is TGTGCCAGCAGCCAAGGTGGGACAGGGTCCCACGAGCAGTACTTC. Protein sequence: CASSQGGTGSHEQYF.

This clone appeared a few times. V usage is TRBV19 and J usage is TRBJ1-6; D is undetermined. The germline V and J ends were trimmed by 5 bases and 0 bases, with 5 bases remaining between them. The V gene's germline CDR1 is LNHDA and CDR2 SQIVND (reference sequence). CDR3 length: 14 residues. CDR3 sequence reads: CASSPSSYNSPLHF. CDR3 bases: TGTGCCAGTAGTCCGAGCTCCTATAATTCACCCCTCCACTTT.

The chain recombines TRBV30 with TRBJ1-2; perhaps TRBD1 as D (6 bases). Germline V gives CDR1 GTSNPN, CDR2 SVGIG (reference sequence). Trimming removed 0 bases from V and 8 bases from J, with 13 bases in between. This CDR3 contains 13 residues. CDR3 loop: CAWSVSGAGGYTF. CDR3 nucleotides: TGTGCCTGGAGTGTATCAGGGGCTGGCGGCTACACCTTC.

The V call is TRBV10-2, the J call TRBJ1-3; D is perhaps TRBD1 (6 bases). Per germline, CDR1 WSHSY and CDR2 SAAADI. Trimming shortened V by 2 bases and J by 2 bases, and 13 bases separated the two germline ends. CDR3 size: 16 residues. The CDR3 is CASSEPPSGAGNTIYF. As DNA, the CDR3 is TGCGCCAGCAGTGAGCCCCCCTCAGGGGCTGGAAACACCATATATTTT.

The J gene is TRBJ2-2, the V gene TRBV6-5; D is unresolved. CDR1 and CDR2 (germline): MNHEY, SVGAGI. This CDR3 contains 13 residues. V was clipped by 4 bases and J by 4 bases, with 7 bases between them. The CDR3 coding sequence is TGTGCCAGCAGTTCGAGCCGCACCGGGGAGCTGTTTTTT. Protein product: CASSSSRTGELFF.

The gene calls are TRBV28 and TRBJ1-1, with TRBD1 matching 12 bases. The CDR3 is 18 residues long. With 4 bases clipped from V and 4 bases from J, the junction kept 13 bases outside the gene matches. Germline V lookup: CDR1 MDHEN, CDR2 SYDVKM. CDR3 nucleotides: TGTGCCAGCAGTTCCCTTCGGGACAGGGGGCAGATCAGCACTGAAGCTTTCTTT. Residues: CASSSLRDRGQISTEAFF.

This clone showed up just once. The V gene is TRBV30, the J gene TRBJ1-4; 9 nucleotides agree with TRBD1. J gave up 8 bases and V 2 bases, and 6 bases lay outside the gene matches. The CDR3 has 14 residues. Germline lookup yields CDR1 GTSNPN and CDR2 SVGIG (reference sequence). CDR3 loop: CAWSKGQGNEKLFF. CDR3 coding DNA: TGTGCCTGGAGTAAGGGACAGGGAAACGAAAAACTGTTTTTT.

The V gene is TRBV7-8, the J gene TRBJ1-6, with TRBD1 matching 8 bases. V shed 4 bases, J shed 10 bases, and the junction held 3 bases outside the gene matches. Germline CDR1 SGHVS, CDR2 FQNEAQ. The CDR3 loop spans 13 amino acids. CDR3 in amino acids: CASSSDRASPLHF. The DNA for the CDR3 is TGTGCCAGCAGCTCGGACAGGGCCTCACCCCTCCACTTT.

V and J are TRBV7-3 and TRBJ1-4, with TRBD1 identical over 7 bases. V shed 1 base, J shed 7 bases, and the junction held 9 bases outside the gene matches. This CDR3 is 16 amino acids long. The germline V gene has CDR1 SGHTA and CDR2 FQGTGA. The CDR3 sequence is CASSLKRRGRGEKLFF. CDR3 bases: TGTGCCAGCAGCTTAAAAAGGAGGGGGCGGGGTGAAAAACTGTTTTTT.

The J gene is TRBJ2-5, the V gene TRBV6-6; D is possibly TRBD1 (5 bases). The CDR3 covers 12 residues. The germline CDR1 and CDR2 sequences are MNHNY and SVGAGI (reference sequence). V dropped 8 bases and J dropped 4 bases, with 11 bases sitting between them. CDR3 DNA sequence: TGTGCCAGCGGGGCAGGTCTAGAGACCCAGTACTTC. Its protein is CASGAGLETQYF.

The chain has TRBV20-1 and TRBJ2-5; D unresolved. The CDR3 length is 11 residues. The V gene lost 1 base and the J gene lost 7 bases, with 7 bases spanning the gap. Germline CDR1 is DFQATT and CDR2 is SNEGSKA (reference sequence). CDR3 DNA sequence: TGCAGTGCTAGAGCTCTTAGGACCCAGTACTTC. Protein: CSARALRTQYF.

This chain connects TRBV21-1 to TRBJ2-7; TRBD2 was called by the table and not checked on the DNA. TRBV21-1 is marked as a pseudogene. This CDR3 has 16 residues. The CDR3 DNA reads TGTGCCAGCAGCAAAATGGGGGGGGCAGGCTCCTACGAGCAGTACTTC. This translates into CASSKMGGAGSYEQYF.

The chain combines TRBV5-6 with TRBJ2-7, with D tentatively TRBD1 (5 bases). Per germline, CDR1 SGHDT and CDR2 YYEEEE. V lost 1 base, J lost 8 bases, and 10 bases lay in between. This CDR3 contains 12 residues. CDR3 nucleotides: TGTGCCAGCAGCTTGTCCACAGGCAAGCAGTACTTC. Its protein product is CASSLSTGKQYF.

The J gene is TRBJ1-4, the V gene TRBV21-1. TRBV21-1 is an annotated pseudogene. CDR3 size: 15 residues. CDR3 amino acids: CASTPREGVNEKLFF. The CDR3 DNA sequence: TGTGCCAGCACCCCCAGAGAGGGTGTAAATGAAAAACTGTTTTTT.

This chain joins TRBV4-1 and TRBJ1-2, with D possibly matching TRBD1 (6 bases). The germline V gene has CDR1 MGHRA and CDR2 YSYEKL. V shed 0 bases and J shed 4 bases, with 12 bases lying between them. The CDR3 consists of 15 residues. CDR3 in DNA: TGCGCCAGCAGCCAAGAAAGGACAGCCAGCTATGGCTACACCTTC. Translation: CASSQERTASYGYTF.

This chain uses TRBV4-2 with TRBJ1-2; D gene uncertain. V dropped 3 bases and J dropped 3 bases, with 5 bases sitting between them. CDR3 size: 12 residues. CDR1 is LGHNA and CDR2 is YNFKEQ in the germline V gene. Here the CDR3 reads CASSQGDYGYTF. The CDR3 coding sequence is TGTGCCAGCAGCCAGGGAGACTATGGCTACACCTTC.